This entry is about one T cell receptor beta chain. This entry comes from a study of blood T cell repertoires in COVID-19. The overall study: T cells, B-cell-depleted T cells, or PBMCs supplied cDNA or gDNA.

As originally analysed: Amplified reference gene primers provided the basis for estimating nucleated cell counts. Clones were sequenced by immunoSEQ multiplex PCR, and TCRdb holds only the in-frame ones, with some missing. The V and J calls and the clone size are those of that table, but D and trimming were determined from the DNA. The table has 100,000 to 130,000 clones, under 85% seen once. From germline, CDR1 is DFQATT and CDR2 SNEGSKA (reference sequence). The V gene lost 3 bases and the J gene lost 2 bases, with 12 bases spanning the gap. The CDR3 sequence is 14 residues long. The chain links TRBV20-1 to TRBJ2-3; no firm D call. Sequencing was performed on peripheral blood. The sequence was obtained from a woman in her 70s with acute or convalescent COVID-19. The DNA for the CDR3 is TGCAGTGCTAGTCAGGCTTATGACACAGATACGCAGTATTTT. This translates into CSASQAYDTDTQYF.